The 18 T cell receptor beta chains reported below all come from one sample, sequenced in a study of Ad26.COV2.S vaccination and SARS-CoV-2 variants. Treatment of the sample: around 19 received Ad26.COV2.S at low or high dose, single or two shots; 5 received placebo; per-sample allocation not given. On day 63 after the first injection, vaccine and placebo recipients gave samples. This table comes from immunoSEQ multiplex PCR, and its TCRdb copy is limited to in-frame clones, with some not included. The sample holds around 450,000 clones; roughly 89% are singletons and the top ten take about 2.4%. Sample: peripheral blood, taken in a trial of Ad26.COV2.S vaccine versus placebo. The receptors here all came from a person aged 18-65 years who received the Ad26.COV2.S COVID-19 vaccine or a placebo.

The V and J genes are TRBV5-1 and TRBJ1-2; D not certain. The CDR3 runs to 13 residues. CDR1 SGHRS and CDR2 YFSETQ come from the germline V gene. The ends were cut back, 1 base at V and 5 bases at J, with 9 bases in the middle. The CDR3 bases are TGCGCCAGCAGCTTGTCTTGGGGTTATGGCTACACCTTC. Residues: CASSLSWGYGYTF.

The chain recombines TRBV4-1 with TRBJ1-1; perhaps TRBD1 as D (6 bases). Per germline, CDR1 MGHRA and CDR2 YSYEKL. The V and J ends lost 0 bases and 4 bases respectively, with 12 bases between them. The CDR3 is made up of 15 amino acids. The DNA for the CDR3 is TGCGCCAGCAGCCAAGATTTAGGAGGGGGCACTGAAGCTTTCTTT. Its protein product is CASSQDLGGGTEAFF.

J is TRBJ2-3 and V is TRBV5-1; 8 bases are shared with TRBD1. Trimming cost V 5 bases and J 3 bases; bases outside gene matches: 8. Germline V gene data show CDR1 as SGHRS and CDR2 as YFSETQ. The CDR3 has 15 amino acids. The CDR3 DNA reads TGCGCCAGCAGGGCGACGACAGGGGTTACAGATACGCAGTATTTT. Its translation: CASRATTGVTDTQYF.

This clone was recorded a few times. This chain links TRBV27 with TRBJ2-1, with a possible D match to TRBD2 (5 bases). Germline loops: CDR1 MNHEY, CDR2 SMNVEV (reference sequence). CDR3 length equals 15 residues. Between the trimmed V and J ends, which lost 8 bases and 4 bases, there was a span of 18 bases. The CDR3 is CASGSGLTTYNEQFF. The DNA for the CDR3 is TGTGCCAGCGGGTCTGGACTGACGACTTACAATGAGCAGTTCTTC.

This clone appeared a few times. V gene TRBV7-3 combines with J gene TRBJ2-2; the D is unclear. The CDR3 contains 15 residues. CDR1 is SGHTA and CDR2 is FQGTGA in the germline V gene. V was shortened by 5 bases and J by 1 base, with 11 bases between the two germline ends. DNA for the CDR3: TGTGCCAGCAGCCCGTCGACGGAGAACACCGGGGAGCTGTTTTTT. Its translation: CASSPSTENTGELFF. Full variable domain (rest looked up from reference TRBV7-3 and TRBJ2-2): GAGVSQTPSNKVTEKGKYVELRCDPISGHTALYWYRQSLGQGPEFLIYFQGTGAADDSGLPNDRFFAVRPEGSVSTLKIQRTERGDSAVYLCASSPSTENTGELFFGEGSRLTVL.

The chain is built from TRBV7-9 and TRBJ1-3, with D possibly matching TRBD1 (5 bases). Trimming removed 3 bases at V and 3 bases at J, with 6 bases between. This CDR3 spans 13 amino acids. Per the germline V gene, CDR1 is SEHNR and CDR2 is FQNEAQ (reference sequence). The CDR3 spells CASSLDNGNTIYF. The DNA of the CDR3 is TGTGCCAGCAGCTTGGACAATGGAAACACCATATATTTT.

The CDR3 is CASSYSGGYGYTF. CDR3 DNA: TGTGCCAGCAGTTACTCGGGTGGCTATGGCTACACCTTC. The genes are TRBV6-6 and TRBJ1-2; no firm D call. Germline CDR1 is MNHNY and CDR2 is SVGAGI (reference sequence). V lost 0 bases to trimming and J lost 4 bases, with 6 bases between them. This CDR3 has 13 residues.

This chain links TRBV5-1 with TRBJ2-2; 10 bases match TRBD2. Germline trimming cut 3 bases from V and 1 base from J; bases unmatched to any gene: 12. Germline V lookup: CDR1 SGHRS, CDR2 YFSETQ. There are 19 residues in the CDR3. The CDR3, as DNA: TGCGCCAGCAGCTCTATAGCGGGGGGCCGACTTATGAACACCGGGGAGCTGTTTTTT. This translates into CASSSIAGGRLMNTGELFF.

V is TRBV7-3 and J is TRBJ1-2; D is undetermined. Germline V CDR1 and CDR2: SGHTA, FQGTGA. Trimming took off 2 bases at V and 1 base at J, with 5 bases between the two ends. The CDR3 is made up of 13 amino acids. For the CDR3, the DNA is TGTGCCAGCAGCTTAGGTGGTAACTATGGCTACACCTTC. Protein sequence: CASSLGGNYGYTF.

The gene calls are TRBV7-2 and TRBJ1-6; D is undetermined. With 6 bases removed from V and 6 bases from J, the gap between germline ends came to 6 bases. The V gene's germline CDR1 is SGHTA and CDR2 FQGNSA. The CDR3 length is 12 residues. CDR3: CASSRSNSPLHF. CDR3 bases: TGTGCCAGCAGTAGAAGTAATTCACCCCTCCACTTT.

With regard to this clone: Germline and junction disagree at one end, which may indicate a read error. The V call is TRBV6-5, the J call TRBJ1-4; D call uncertain. Germline V CDR1 and CDR2: MNHEY, SVGAGI. The CDR3 sequence is 15 residues long. The CDR3 reads CASNYFGPMGEKLFF. CDR3 nucleotides: TGTGCCAGCAATTACTTCGGCCCGATGGGGGAAAAACTGTTTTTT.

CDR3 protein: CASSLVAGDRTGELFF. CDR3 DNA: TGTGCCAGCAGCTTAGTGGCGGGGGATCGAACCGGGGAGCTGTTTTTT. The chain is built from TRBV7-7 and TRBJ2-2; TRBD2 matches 7 bases. The CDR3 has 16 residues. V trimming: 1 base; J trimming: 5 bases; junction bases outside the gene matches: 7. Germline V gives CDR1 SSHAT, CDR2 FNYEAQ (reference sequence).

J is TRBJ1-3 and V is TRBV7-2; no reliable D call. V lost 5 bases and J 4 bases, leaving 15 bases between the germline ends. The germline gives CDR1 SGHTA, CDR2 FQGNSA. The CDR3 is 15 residues long. CDR3 region: CASSRRWGSGNTIYF. As DNA, the CDR3 is TGTGCCAGCAGCCGCCGCTGGGGTTCCGGAAACACCATATATTTT.

The chain carries TRBV19 and TRBJ1-1; D perhaps matches TRBD1 (6 bases). Germline assignment: CDR1 LNHDA and CDR2 SQIVND (reference sequence). V lost 3 bases to trimming and J lost 3 bases, with 20 bases between them. CDR3 length: 17 residues. The CDR3 region has the DNA TGTGCCAGTAGTATCCTAGGGGGGTCGGGGATTCACACTGAAGCTTTCTTT. This encodes CASSILGGSGIHTEAFF.

The gene calls are TRBV5-1 and TRBJ1-6; no definite D call. The CDR3 covers 13 residues. The germline V gene encodes CDR1 SGHRS and CDR2 YFSETQ. V was clipped by 0 bases and J by 8 bases, with 6 bases between them. CDR3 sequence: CASSLEQDSPLHF. CDR3 coding DNA: TGCGCCAGCAGCTTGGAGCAGGATTCACCCCTCCACTTT.

This clone was detected only once. V is TRBV20-1 and J is TRBJ1-2; D remains unclear. In germline, CDR1 is DFQATT, CDR2 SNEGSKA (reference sequence). Deletions cut 0 bases from V and 8 bases from J, with 7 bases between. The CDR3 has 11 residues. The CDR3 nucleotides read TGCAGTGCTAGAGACAGAGAAGGCTACACCTTC. It codes for CSARDREGYTF.

DNA for the CDR3: TGCGCCAGCAGCTTGCTAGCGGGAGGGGACGAGGAGACCCAGTACTTC. Amino acids: CASSLLAGGDEETQYF. J is TRBJ2-5 and V is TRBV5-1; 12 bases are a match to TRBD2. From germline, CDR1 is SGHRS and CDR2 YFSETQ. The CDR3 length is 16 residues. J lost 5 bases, V lost 1 base, and 6 bases had no gene match.

The chain has TRBV11-2 and TRBJ1-3, with D unclear. From germline, CDR1 is SGHAT and CDR2 FQNNGV. The CDR3 is 12 amino acids. The V end was cut by 3 bases, the J end by 5 bases, with 5 bases between. The CDR3 DNA reads TGTGCCAGCAGCTTCCGTCGAAACACCATATATTTT. As protein: CASSFRRNTIYF.